The clone carrying this T cell receptor (beta chain) was observed a handful of times. Its antigen is undetermined. Other DNA variants within this sample encode the same CDR3. At deep level, the assay was performed. Some clones are missing from TCRdb's copy, which holds only in-frame ones; the method was immunoSEQ multiplex PCR. The sample consists of 2 million or so clones, approximately 95% of them appearing once. This sample is drawn from a study of shared clonotypes between healthy human individuals. Findings of the study overall: Generation probability values for non-shared clonotypes were lower than those for clonotypes shared by all four donors.

From CD4+ cells came CD45RA+ naive and CD45RA-negative memory subsets. The germline gives CDR1 SGHRS, CDR2 YFSETQ. V gave up 0 bases and J gave up 0 bases, with 4 bases separating them. This CDR3 spans 14 amino acids. The sequence came from a man aged 18 to 29 in good health. The chain recombines TRBV5-1 with TRBJ1-3; D unresolved. The sample comprised naive CD4+ T cells sorted from blood. Subset meaning: CD45RA+ positively selected. CDR3 nucleotide sequence: TGCGCCAGCAGCTTGGGGAACTCTGGAAACACCATATATTTT. Encoded protein: CASSLGNSGNTIYF.